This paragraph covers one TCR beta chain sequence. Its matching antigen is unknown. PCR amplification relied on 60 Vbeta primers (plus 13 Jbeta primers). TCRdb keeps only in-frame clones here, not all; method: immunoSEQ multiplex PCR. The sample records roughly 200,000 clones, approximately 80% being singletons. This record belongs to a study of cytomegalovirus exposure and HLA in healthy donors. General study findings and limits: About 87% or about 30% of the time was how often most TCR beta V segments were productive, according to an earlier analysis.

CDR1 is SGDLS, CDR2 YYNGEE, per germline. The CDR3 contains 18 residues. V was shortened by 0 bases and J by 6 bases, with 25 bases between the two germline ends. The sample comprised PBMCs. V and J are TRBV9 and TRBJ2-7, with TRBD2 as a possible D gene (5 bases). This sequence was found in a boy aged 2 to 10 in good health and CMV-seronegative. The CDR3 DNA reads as TGTGCCAGCAGCGTAGCCTCTTGGGGTGGGAGTGGATTCGCCGAGCAGTACTTC. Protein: CASSVASWGGSGFAEQYF. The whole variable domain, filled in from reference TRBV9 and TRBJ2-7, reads DSGVTQTPKHLITATGQRVTLRCSPRSGDLSVYWYQQSLDQGLQFLIQYYNGEERAKGNILERFSAQQFPDLHSELNLSSLELGDSALYFCASSVASWGGSGFAEQYFGPGTRLTVT.